A single sample gave rise to the 30 T cell receptor beta chains below, sequenced in a study of beta chain features in type 1 diabetes. All of the isolated RNA was reverse transcribed, so expressed TCRB transcripts were sequenced. Using immunoSEQ multiplex PCR, the repertoire was profiled, and TCRdb retains in-frame clones only, with some absent. The sample includes 350,000 to 450,000 clones, roughly 16% of them seen just once. The sequenced material came from naive CD4+ T cells from blood. Every receptor here comes from a woman aged 18-29 years in good health.

The chain combines TRBV23-1 with TRBJ2-7; D call uncertain. TRBV23-1 is an ORF for which the function is uncertain. Trimming removed 1 base from V and 3 bases from J, with 7 bases in between. The CDR3 sequence is 13 residues long. The CDR3 DNA sequence: TGCGCCAGCAGTCAATTCCAACTCTACGAGCAGTACTTC. Translation gives CASSQFQLYEQYF.

This clone was found a few times. The rearrangement links TRBV5-1 to TRBJ2-1; 7 bases map to TRBD1. Trimming at V came to 0 bases and at J to 1 base, leaving 1 base not matched to a gene. Germline V gene lookup returns CDR1 SGHRS and CDR2 YFSETQ. The CDR3 runs 15 residues. The CDR3 nucleotides are TGCGCCAGCAGCTTGGACAGGGGTTCCTACAATGAGCAGTTCTTC. Protein product: CASSLDRGSYNEQFF.

In this sample, this clone turned up a few times. The CDR3 bases are TGTGCCAGCAGCGTAAGCTGGTCAGATACGCAGTATTTT. Its protein is CASSVSWSDTQYF. J is TRBJ2-3 and V is TRBV9; no definite D call. V gave up 1 base and J gave up 4 bases, with 7 bases separating them. CDR3 length: 13 residues. In germline, CDR1 is SGDLS, CDR2 YYNGEE.

J is TRBJ2-3 and V is TRBV30; D is possibly TRBD1 (6 bases). CDR3 size: 12 residues. CDR1 is GTSNPN and CDR2 is SVGIG in the germline V gene (reference sequence). Trimming took off 8 bases at V and 4 bases at J, with 13 bases between the two ends. CDR3 sequence: CARKDSADTQYF. The CDR3 DNA follows: TGTGCCCGGAAGGACAGCGCAGATACGCAGTATTTT.

This rearrangement joins TRBV28 to TRBJ2-7; D gene unclear. This CDR3 is 12 amino acids long. Trimming took off 4 bases at V and 6 bases at J, with 10 bases between the two ends. Germline V lookup: CDR1 MDHEN, CDR2 SYDVKM. The CDR3 DNA follows: TGTGCCAGCAGTTCCCGGGTTACCGAGCAGTACTTC. Its protein is CASSSRVTEQYF.

The chain uses TRBV16 and TRBJ2-7, with a possible D match to TRBD1 (7 bases). The CDR3 totals 14 residues. Trimming took 2 bases from V and 1 from J, leaving 9 bases between them. CDR1 is KGHSY, CDR2 FQNENV, per germline. CDR3 residues: CASSQQGGSYEQYF. The CDR3 DNA is TGTGCCAGCAGCCAACAGGGGGGATCCTACGAGCAGTACTTC.

This clone was found a few times. The chain has TRBV6-5 and TRBJ2-7; 7 bases agree with TRBD1. CDR3 size: 13 residues. J lost 5 bases, V lost 7 bases, and 8 bases had no gene match. The germline CDR1 and CDR2 sequences are MNHEY and SVGAGI. CDR3 in DNA: TGTGCCAGCACCGATGACAGGGCCCACGAGCAGTACTTC. This gives the protein CASTDDRAHEQYF.

This clone has just a few counts. V and J are TRBV19 and TRBJ1-2, with TRBD1 identical over 9 bases. There are 16 residues in the CDR3. Trimming took 5 bases from V and 0 from J; bases not matched to a gene: 7. Germline-derived CDR1 and CDR2 are LNHDA and SQIVND (reference sequence). The CDR3 sequence: CASSAGQGITNYGYTF. The CDR3 DNA is TGTGCCAGTAGTGCCGGACAGGGGATAACTAACTATGGCTACACCTTC.

A few counts support this clone. The rearrangement uses TRBV19 and TRBJ2-7, with TRBD2 matching 11 bases. Germline assignment: CDR1 LNHDA and CDR2 SQIVND (reference sequence). The J segment lost 6 bases and the V segment lost 3 bases, leaving 7 bases of the junction unmatched. CDR3 length equals 15 residues. The CDR3 reads CASSIIGLAGAEQYF. In DNA form, the CDR3 reads TGTGCCAGTAGTATTATTGGACTAGCGGGTGCCGAGCAGTACTTC. The whole variable domain, remainder taken from reference TRBV19 and TRBJ2-7, is DGGITQSPKYLFRKEGQNVTLSCEQNLNHDAMYWYRQDPGQGLRLIYYSQIVNDFQKGDIAEGYSVSREKKESFPLTVTSAQKNPTAFYLCASSIIGLAGAEQYFGPGTRLTVT.

The chain combines TRBV30 with TRBJ1-3, with a weak D call TRBD1 (5 bases). The V gene lost 5 bases and the J gene lost 1 base, with 6 bases spanning the gap. The CDR3 totals 12 residues. Germline CDR1 and CDR2: GTSNPN and SVGIG (reference sequence). This chain's CDR3 is CAWGTSGNTIYF. CDR3 coding DNA: TGTGCCTGGGGGACTTCTGGAAACACCATATATTTT.

The V call is TRBV5-4, the J call TRBJ2-1; TRBD2 aligns across 13 bases. The CDR3 is made up of 17 amino acids. J was trimmed by 0 bases and V by 0 bases; bases with no gene match: 0. Germline CDR1 is SGHNT and CDR2 is YYREEE (reference sequence). The CDR3 coding sequence is TGTGCCAGCAGCTTGGGGACTAGCGGGAGCTCCTACAATGAGCAGTTCTTC. This sequence encodes CASSLGTSGSSYNEQFF. Filled out from reference TRBV5-4 and TRBJ2-1, the complete variable domain reads ETGVTQSPTHLIKTRGQQVTLRCSSQSGHNTVSWYQQALGQGPQFIFQYYREEENGRGNFPPRFSGLQFPNYSSELNVNALELDDSALYLCASSLGTSGSSYNEQFFGPGTRLTVL.

The chain employs TRBV28 and TRBJ2-2; 14 nucleotides match TRBD2. Germline V gene data show CDR1 as MDHEN and CDR2 as SYDVKM. The length of the CDR3 is 19 residues. V was clipped by 4 bases and J by 6 bases; unmatched bases: 13. The DNA for the CDR3 is TGTGCCAGCAGTTCTGGACTAGCGGGAGGATCTTTTGTGGCCGGGGAGCTGTTTTTT. The encoded protein is CASSSGLAGGSFVAGELFF.

The sample holds a few counts of this clone. The chain is built from TRBV7-2 and TRBJ2-7, with no clear D. The V end was cut by 2 bases, the J end by 4 bases, with 9 bases between. The germline V gene encodes CDR1 SGHTA and CDR2 FQGNSA. The length of the CDR3 is 13 residues. CDR3 DNA: TGTGCCAGCAGCTTATCGCCCAGGTACGAGCAGTACTTC. This encodes CASSLSPRYEQYF.

The chain combines TRBV7-2 with TRBJ1-2; D ambiguous. This CDR3 is 13 amino acids long. Germline lookup yields CDR1 SGHTA and CDR2 FQGNSA. V lost 0 bases, J lost 4 bases, and 6 bases lay in between. The CDR3 region is CASSLAGSYGYTF. Here the CDR3 DNA reads TGTGCCAGCAGCTTAGCCGGGAGCTATGGCTACACCTTC.

V is TRBV19 and J is TRBJ1-5; TRBD1 agrees at 10 bases. The CDR3 totals 15 residues. After removal of 6 bases from V and 5 bases from J, the junction contained 7 bases not matched to a gene. Germline V gives CDR1 LNHDA, CDR2 SQIVND (reference sequence). CDR3 in DNA: TGTGCCAGTAGCCGGACAGGGGGTTTTGATCAGCCCCAGCATTTT. The encoded protein is CASSRTGGFDQPQHF.

This clone was seen a handful of times. The chain combines TRBV4-1 with TRBJ2-1, with D perhaps TRBD2 (7 bases). V was shortened by 1 base and J by 4 bases, with 17 bases between the two germline ends. This CDR3 region has 17 residues. Germline V gene data show CDR1 as MGHRA and CDR2 as YSYEKL. CDR3 sequence reads: CASSQGGAGALYNEQFF. The DNA of the CDR3 is TGCGCCAGCAGCCAAGGGGGGGCGGGAGCGCTATACAATGAGCAGTTCTTC.

This clone was detected a few times. V gene TRBV11-2 combines with J gene TRBJ2-3; 7 nucleotides agree with TRBD2. The trim removed 5 bases at V and 1 base at J, leaving 6 bases unmatched. In germline, CDR1 is SGHAT, CDR2 FQNNGV. CDR3 length equals 15 residues. The CDR3 protein is CASSRGELGTDTQYF. CDR3 bases: TGTGCCAGCAGCCGGGGGGAGTTAGGCACAGATACGCAGTATTTT.

The rearrangement joins TRBV11-2 to TRBJ2-7; a possible D gene is TRBD2 (6 bases). Germline V gives CDR1 SGHAT, CDR2 FQNNGV. Trimming cost V 5 bases and J 6 bases, with 17 bases left between them. The CDR3 extends over 14 amino acids. CDR3 bases: TGTGCCAGCAGCCCCACCCGGGACTCCCTCGAGCAGTACTTC. Its protein is CASSPTRDSLEQYF.

The V call is TRBV19, the J call TRBJ1-5, with D unresolved. The germline V gene encodes CDR1 LNHDA and CDR2 SQIVND (reference sequence). The V and J ends lost 3 bases and 0 bases respectively, with 6 bases between them. The CDR3 covers 14 residues. CDR3 amino acids: CASSMRSSNQPQHF. For the CDR3, the DNA is TGTGCCAGTAGTATGAGGTCTAGCAATCAGCCCCAGCATTTT.

On this clone: Other nucleotide sequences in the sample specify the same CDR3. The chain carries TRBV14 and TRBJ2-1; D ambiguous. Trimming pared 1 base from V and 0 bases from J, leaving 7 bases between. Germline V lookup: CDR1 SGHDN, CDR2 FVKESK. The CDR3 covers 15 residues. The CDR3 DNA sequence: TGTGCCAGCAGCCAAGGGAGCTCCTCCTACAATGAGCAGTTCTTC. It is translated as CASSQGSSSYNEQFF.

This clone was seen only a few times. The rearrangement uses TRBV6-5 and TRBJ2-7; TRBD1 matches 9 bases. Germline V gives CDR1 MNHEY, CDR2 SVGAGI. V shed 6 bases and J 3 bases; nucleotides not matched to a gene: 6. The CDR3 is 14 residues long. The CDR3 DNA sequence: TGTGCCAGCAGGCTCGGACAGGGGAGCTACGAGCAGTACTTC. Its protein product is CASRLGQGSYEQYF.

This clone was seen more than once but under ten times. The chain recombines TRBV4-3 with TRBJ1-1; D remains ambiguous. V was trimmed by 1 base and J by 5 bases, leaving 14 bases between them. The CDR3 loop spans 15 amino acids. Per the germline V gene, CDR1 is LGHNA and CDR2 is YSLEER. The CDR3, as DNA: TGCGCCAGCAGCCAAGGGATGGAACGGGGAACTGAAGCTTTCTTT. This codes for CASSQGMERGTEAFF.

The rearrangement uses TRBV7-9 and TRBJ2-4, with TRBD1 matching over 7 bases. Germline lookup yields CDR1 SEHNR and CDR2 FQNEAQ (reference sequence). With V trimmed by 5 bases and J by 2 bases, 6 bases remained unmatched. This CDR3 spans 15 amino acids. CDR3 bases: TGTGCCAGCAGCCCAACAGGGGATACCAAAAACATTCAGTACTTC. This gives the protein CASSPTGDTKNIQYF.

This clone showed up just a few times. The CDR3 spells CASSFPGTQANEQFF. CDR3 DNA: TGTGCCAGCAGCTTTCCCGGGACACAGGCCAATGAGCAGTTCTTC. The rearrangement uses TRBV5-4 and TRBJ2-1; weak D call: TRBD1 (6 bases). The V gene's germline CDR1 is SGHNT and CDR2 YYREEE (reference sequence). Deletions cut 2 bases from V and 6 bases from J, with 15 bases between. This CDR3 spans 15 amino acids.

The CDR3 DNA reads as TGTGCCATCAGTGAGTCAGGGGCTGGGGCCAACGTCCTGACTTTC. Translating gives CAISESGAGANVLTF. This rearrangement joins TRBV10-3 to TRBJ2-6, with D possibly matching TRBD1 (5 bases). The CDR3 has 15 amino acids. Germline loops: CDR1 ENHRY, CDR2 SYGVKD. V was clipped by 0 bases and J by 2 bases, with 5 bases between them.

This clone has only a few counts. The V call is TRBV30, the J call TRBJ2-2; 11 nucleotides line up with TRBD2. Trimming cost V 0 bases and J 0 bases; bases outside gene matches: 3. The germline gives CDR1 GTSNPN, CDR2 SVGIG (reference sequence). The CDR3 is 17 residues long. The CDR3 spells CAWSVLAGGPNTGELFF. CDR3 bases: TGTGCCTGGAGTGTTCTAGCGGGAGGTCCGAACACCGGGGAGCTGTTTTTT.

This clone was seen a handful of times. The chain is built from TRBV15 and TRBJ2-2, with 11 bases lining up with TRBD2. Germline trimming cut 1 base from V and 5 bases from J; bases unmatched to any gene: 6. Per the germline V gene, CDR1 is LNHNV and CDR2 is YYDKDF (reference sequence). This CDR3 is 17 amino acids long. The CDR3 here is CATSRVGLAGTTGELFF. Written as DNA, the CDR3 is TGTGCCACCAGCAGAGTCGGACTAGCGGGTACGACCGGGGAGCTGTTTTTT.

The gene calls are TRBV18 and TRBJ2-7, with 7 bases identical to TRBD1. V was clipped by 5 bases and J by 2 bases; unmatched bases: 6. The CDR3 consists of 14 residues. Germline-derived CDR1 and CDR2 are KGHSH and LQKENI. CDR3 in amino acids: CASSAGTATYEQYF. The DNA of the CDR3 is TGTGCCAGCTCAGCCGGGACAGCAACCTACGAGCAGTACTTC.

V is TRBV30 and J is TRBJ1-1; D is ambiguous. The CDR3 loop spans 11 amino acids. V was pared by 2 bases and J by 9 bases, with 10 bases between. Germline assignment: CDR1 GTSNPN and CDR2 SVGIG (reference sequence). The CDR3 region has the DNA TGTGCCTGGAGTTTTACAGTGAAAGCTTTCTTT. Translation: CAWSFTVKAFF.

This clone was recorded a few times. J is TRBJ2-1 and V is TRBV2, with 10 bases fitting TRBD1. The CDR3 has 16 amino acids. V shed 7 bases, J shed 0 bases, and the junction held 6 bases outside the gene matches. Germline V gene lookup returns CDR1 SNHLY and CDR2 FYNNEI. This CDR3 is CASNGQGGYSYNEQFF. The CDR3 DNA reads TGTGCCAGCAACGGACAGGGGGGATACTCCTACAATGAGCAGTTCTTC. The full variable domain, rest sourced from reference TRBV2 and TRBJ2-1, is EPEVTQTPSHQVTQMGQEVILRCVPISNHLYFYWYRQILGQKVEFLVSFYNNEISEKSEIFDDQFSVERPDGSNFTLKIRSTKLEDSAMYFCASNGQGGYSYNEQFFGPGTRLTVL.